The T cell receptor beta chain under discussion was sequenced for a study of blood T cell repertoires in COVID-19. The wider study: Some COVID-19 samples were acute and others convalescent; all came from the United States, Italy and Spain. The cDNA or gDNA used as material had been derived from T cells, B-cell-depleted T cells, or PBMCs.

How the authors handled the data: Estimation of nucleated cell counts was performed using reference gene primer amplification. Generated by immunoSEQ multiplex PCR, the TCRdb table keeps only in-frame clones and is missing some. Clonal size and the V and J genes are those of that table, whereas D and trimming came from the DNA. The sample has roughly 220,000 clones, over 75% seen once; the top ten hold over 3%. Germline V CDR1 and CDR2: SGHTA, FQGTGA. V was trimmed by 8 bases and J by 5 bases, leaving 7 bases between them. The CDR3 has 12 amino acids. Allocation to cohorts depended on clinical history reported by the participants.

The sequenced sample consisted of PBMCs or T cells enriched from blood (not recorded which). This chain connects TRBV7-3 to TRBJ1-6; D is ambiguous. This clonotype was sampled from a woman between 18 and 29 years old in a cohort exposed to, infected with or recovered from COVID-19 (not recorded which). The CDR3: CASRDNNSPLHF. For the CDR3, the DNA is TGTGCCAGCCGAGACAATAATTCACCCCTCCACTTT.